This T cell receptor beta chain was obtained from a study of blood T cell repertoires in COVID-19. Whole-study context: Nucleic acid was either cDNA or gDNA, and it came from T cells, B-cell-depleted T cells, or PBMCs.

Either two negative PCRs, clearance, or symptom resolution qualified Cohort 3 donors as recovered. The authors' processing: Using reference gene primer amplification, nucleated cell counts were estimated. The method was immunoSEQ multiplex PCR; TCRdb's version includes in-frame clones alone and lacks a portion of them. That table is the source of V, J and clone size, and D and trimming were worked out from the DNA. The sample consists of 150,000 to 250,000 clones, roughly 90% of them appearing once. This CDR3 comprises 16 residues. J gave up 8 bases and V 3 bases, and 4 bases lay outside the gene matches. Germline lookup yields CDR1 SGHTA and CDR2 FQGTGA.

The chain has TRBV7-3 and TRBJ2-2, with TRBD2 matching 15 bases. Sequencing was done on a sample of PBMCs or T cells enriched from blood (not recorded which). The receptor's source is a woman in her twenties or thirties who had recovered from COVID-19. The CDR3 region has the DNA TGTGCCAGCAGCTTGGGACTAGCGGGAGGCGGTGGGGAGCTGTTTTTT. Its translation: CASSLGLAGGGGELFF.